This T cell receptor beta chain was captured in a study of T cells in Graves' hyperthyroidism and ophthalmopathy. The CDR3 regions of TCR beta were amplified from RNA transcripts. Initially, a first-round RT-PCR of the TCR CDR3 employed the HTBI primer set. One entry per CDR3 protein, called by TCRdb with MiXCR from the multiplex PCR reads. The table lists 380,000 or so distinct CDR3 sequences, approximately 15% of them singletons. Germline CDR1 is SEHNR and CDR2 is FQNEAQ (reference sequence). This CDR3 comprises 15 residues. Trimming cost V 1 base and J 6 bases; bases outside gene matches: 4. First hyperthyroidism diagnosis is when the blood sample was obtained, before any ophthalmopathy symptoms. PBMCs were collected from a roughly 9.7 ml volume of fresh peripheral blood. In its sample, this clonotype was seen many times.

This chain connects TRBV7-9 to TRBJ1-4; the match to TRBD1 covers 8 bases. What was sequenced was blood. This TCR came from a man aged 25 to 45 with Graves' hyperthyroidism that later progressed to Graves' ophthalmopathy. For the CDR3, the DNA is TGTGCCAGCAGCTTAGTGACAGGGGCGGATGAAAAACTGTTTTTT. Translation: CASSLVTGADEKLFF.